This T cell receptor beta chain was profiled in a study of blood T cell repertoires in COVID-19. At the level of the study: The United States, Italy and Spain provided the acute and convalescent COVID-19 samples. Nucleic acid was either cDNA or gDNA, and it came from T cells, B-cell-depleted T cells, or PBMCs.

Original processing notes: Amplification from reference gene primers served as the basis for estimated nucleated cell counts. The repertoire was sequenced with immunoSEQ multiplex PCR; TCRdb's copy has only in-frame clones and lacks some. D and trimming come from the DNA, and the V and J calls and clone size come from that table. This sample has about 180,000 clones, with roughly nine tenths found just once. The CDR3 has 19 residues. Germline loops: CDR1 LNHDA, CDR2 SQIVND (reference sequence). With V trimmed by 5 bases and J by 7 bases, 15 bases remained unmatched. The sample comprised peripheral blood. The V and J genes are TRBV19 and TRBJ2-2; 14 nucleotides line up with TRBD2. This receptor was obtained from a man between 18 and 35 years old who had recovered from COVID-19. The CDR3 loop is CASSSNLPGLAGAVGELFF. Written as DNA, the CDR3 is TGTGCCAGTAGTTCGAACCTTCCGGGACTAGCGGGAGCAGTCGGGGAGCTGTTTTTT.